This TCR beta chain was obtained from a study of blood T cell repertoires in COVID-19. The CDR3 has 13 amino acids. V lost 6 bases to trimming and J lost 7 bases; unmatched junction nucleotides: 0. All enrollees were about 18 to 89 years old and from some 24 US areas. Participants had their cohort set by participant-reported clinical history. The study counted Cohort 3 donors as recovered given two negative PCRs, clearance, or symptom resolution. The table came from immunoSEQ multiplex PCR; TCRdb's copy has only in-frame clones and leaves some out. The sample has about 350,000 clones, approximately 84% seen once.

The receptor was isolated from a woman aged 25-40 years who had recovered from COVID-19. The material sequenced was PBMCs or T cells enriched from blood (not recorded which). The chain carries TRBV12-3 or TRBV12-4 and TRBJ1-6; 10 bases line up with TRBD1. CDR3 in DNA: TGTGCCAGCAGGGGACAGGGGAATTCACCCCTCCACTTT. This codes for CASRGQGNSPLHF.